The source of this TCR beta chain is a study of human versus mouse CDR3 diversity and MHC coevolution (dated by TCRdb to about 2017). In terms of the full investigation: According to reports, the immunoSEQ assay can detect one in 200,000 T cells and keeps multiplex PCR amplification bias to a minimum. Across mouse and human samples, the number of valid reads per sample ranged from about 0.6 x 10^7 to 1.7 x 10^7. Human naive CD4 T cell repertoires served as a reference for TCR selection on multiple MHC II alleles, compared against human-TCR-locus transgenic mice with single MHC II. The human cohort was made up of three healthy volunteer blood donors, who at collection were aged 30 to 40, 40 to 50 and 60 to 69, one donor in each range.

Beyond this particular receptor, the publication reports: Because human T cells were selected on about six MHC II alleles, repertoire diversity was not considered directly comparable between humans and mice. According to iCHAO1 estimates, humans had the largest TCR beta repertoire, about 1.6 million clonotypes, which was attributed likely to selection by multiple MHC II molecules. Among all compared groups, most of the three human donors had the lowest clonal inequality scores. On average, more CDR3 deletions and insertions were observed in humans than in mice, indicating greater exonuclease and TdT activity.

Naive CD4 T cells, defined as CD45RO-negative and CD62L-positive, were isolated from PBMCs by fluorescence-activated cell sorting. Approximately 50 ml of fresh peripheral blood was collected from each donor, and PBMCs were isolated by Ficoll density centrifugation. All samples were sorted on a FACSAria III instrument and reached purity above 90%. V is shortened by 0 bases, J by 2 bases, and the region joining them spans 12 bases. The CDR3, from cysteine to phenylalanine, totals 16 residues. Only the CDR3 part of the read is kept: 48 bases, read in frame from the first base. Via the germline V gene, CDR1 is SGHTA and CDR2 FQGNSA. The QIAGEN blood and tissue kit was used to extract genomic DNA from sorted cells, and the DNA was quantified on a NanoDrop 1000. TCR alpha and beta chains were deep sequenced and quantified on the immunoSEQ platform using multiplex PCR of genomic DNA. Regarding the original processing steps: IMGT gene and region definitions were used for annotation of the TCR sequences. Out-of-frame rearrangements were taken as a proxy for the preselection repertoire and were compared with in-frame clonotypes. The iCHAO1 estimator provided with the immunoSEQ platform was used to estimate repertoire size. A Gini index, which is based on the Lorenz curve, was applied to in-frame amino acid clonotypes to measure clonal inequality. The intersect function in the R package tcR was used to count shared clonotypes, while the Jaccard index served to score similarity. V, J and V-J usage frequencies went into a principal component analysis run with the R prcomp function, with no normalization applied. Entries here come from immuneACCESS through TCRdb and include only in-frame sequences with V and J called. Some clones fail to appear in such tables; in the studies checked, an unresolved V gene covers under half of the shortfall, and the cause of the remainder is unknown. V and J calls and clone size are as listed in that table; D and trimming were resolved from the DNA. In this sample the table shows 80,000 or so clones, about 94% of which occur a single time. The ten largest clones capture about 1.5% of the sample.

As for this clone: The antigen this receptor binds is unknown. No much larger clone is present one base from it, and per-base qualities are unavailable.

Input material: naive CD4+ T cells from blood. The label giving this sample's cell subset or site can be read as: CD45RO-negative CD62L-positive naive CD4 T cells. The sequence joins TRBV7-2 to TRBJ2-3; the D gene cannot be resolved reliably. This receptor was obtained from a person aged 30-70 years in good health. Here is the DNA: TGTGCCAGCAGCTTAGCTCTGTTCGGTCTCACAGATACGCAGTATTTT. It encodes CASSLALFGLTDTQYF.